Listed below are T cell receptor beta chains from one sample, sequenced in a study of T cell responses to AZD1222 COVID-19 vaccine. This table comes from immunoSEQ multiplex PCR, and its TCRdb copy is limited to in-frame clones, with some not included. The data show about 150,000 clones, with approximately 91% seen just once and roughly 3.8% held by the top ten. The sample consisted of peripheral blood, taken 28 days after the second AZD1222 dose. These receptors all stem from an adult who received the AZD1222 COVID-19 vaccine. CDR3s include the opening cysteine and the closing phenylalanine or tryptophan. A D gene is named only where the DNA matches it firmly. Clone size appears in some rows only: once, few, many, or a class for an expanded clone.

clone size,V gene,CDR3 length,J gene,D gene,CDR3 protein,CDR3 DNA
.,TRBV19,13,TRBJ1-5,.,CASSIEQTWPQHF,TGTGCCAGTAGTATAGAGCAAACGTGGCCCCAGCATTTT
once,TRBV7-7,15,TRBJ2-5,.,CASSLGFMGGETQYF,TGTGCCAGCAGCTTAGGGTTTATGGGCGGAGAGACCCAGTACTTC
few,TRBV7-2,15,TRBJ1-4,TRBD1,CASSPGGRGFEKLFF,TGTGCCAGCAGTCCCGGTGGCAGGGGGTTTGAAAAACTGTTTTTT
.,TRBV6-6,13,TRBJ1-6,.,CANSRRVDSPLHF,TGTGCCAACTCGAGGAGGGTGGATTCACCCCTCCACTTT
.,TRBV14,14,TRBJ1-5,.,CASSQGGSGQPQHF,TGTGCCAGCAGCCAAGGAGGGTCGGGTCAGCCCCAGCATTTT
.,TRBV19,13,TRBJ2-7,TRBD1,CASSGTGTYEQYF,TGTGCCAGTAGTGGGACAGGTACCTACGAGCAGTACTTC
few,TRBV14,15,TRBJ2-5,.,CASSQVSGAIETQYF,TGTGCCAGCAGCCAAGTTTCAGGGGCCATAGAGACCCAGTACTTC
.,TRBV18,18,TRBJ2-1,TRBD2,CASSPSRGTSGSIYEQFF,TGTGCCAGCTCACCAAGCAGGGGGACTAGCGGGAGTATATATGAGCAGTTCTTC
once,TRBV29-1,13,TRBJ1-5,.,CSVRSGDNQPQHF,TGCAGCGTAAGGTCTGGAGACAATCAGCCCCAGCATTTT
.,TRBV5-1,14,TRBJ2-7,.,CASSLAGGSYEQYF,TGCGCCAGCAGCTTGGCCGGGGGCTCCTACGAGCAGTACTTC
.,TRBV5-6,16,TRBJ2-3,.,CASSLGDLYRVDTQYF,TGTGCCAGCAGCTTGGGCGATCTCTACCGCGTAGATACGCAGTATTTT
few,TRBV5-1,15,TRBJ1-6,.,CASSLRPPERSPLHF,TGCGCCAGCAGCTTGCGGCCGCCCGAACGATCACCCCTCCACTTT
.,TRBV18,12,TRBJ1-1,.,CASAGWGTEAFF,TGTGCCAGCGCTGGATGGGGTACTGAAGCTTTCTTT
few,TRBV18,15,TRBJ1-1,TRBD1,CASSQGQGGNTEAFF,TGTGCCAGCTCACAGGGACAGGGGGGGAACACTGAAGCTTTCTTT
.,TRBV19,13,TRBJ1-1,.,CASSTARDTEAFF,TGTGCCAGTAGTACCGCCCGAGACACTGAAGCTTTCTTT
.,TRBV6-5,15,TRBJ2-3,.,CASSNTATLEYTQYF,TGTGCCAGCAGCAACACCGCGACATTAGAGTATACGCAGTATTTT
.,TRBV4-1,13,TRBJ1-5,.,CASSQVGFQPQHF,TGCGCCAGCAGCCAAGTGGGGTTTCAGCCCCAGCATTTT
once,TRBV7-8,14,TRBJ2-7,.,CASSVFGISYEQYF,TGTGCCAGCAGCGTCTTCGGGATTTCCTACGAGCAGTACTTC
.,TRBV2,13,TRBJ2-5,TRBD1,CARTGQIQETQYF,TGTGCCAGGACGGGACAGATTCAAGAGACCCAGTACTTC
.,TRBV4-2,12,TRBJ2-1,.,CASSQQGNEQFF,TGTGCCAGCAGCCAACAGGGCAATGAGCAGTTCTTC
.,TRBV6-5,15,TRBJ1-6,TRBD1,CASSYGDREYSPLHF,TGTGCCAGCAGTTACGGGGACAGGGAATATTCACCCCTCCACTTT
.,TRBV5-4,14,TRBJ1-5,.,CASSTGLRDQPQHF,TGTGCCAGTTCGACAGGATTAAGGGATCAGCCCCAGCATTTT
.,TRBV16,15,TRBJ1-3,.,CASSRGDRTGNTIYF,TGTGCCAGCAGCCGAGGGGATCGGACTGGAAACACCATATATTTT
.,TRBV19,13,TRBJ1-2,.,CATSRGRDYGYTF,TGTGCCACCAGTCGGGGTCGGGACTATGGCTACACCTTC
.,TRBV4-1,16,TRBJ2-7,.,CASSQSRSGAGWEQYF,TGCGCCAGCAGCCAATCCCGTTCGGGAGCGGGTTGGGAGCAGTACTTC
.,TRBV3-1/TRBV3-2,17,TRBJ1-6,.,CASSQGTRLTGNSPLHF,TGTGCCAGCAGCCAAGGGACAAGGCTCACCGGTAATTCACCCCTCCACTTT
.,TRBV12-5,19,TRBJ2-6,TRBD1,CASGTGTGGAGSGANVLTF,TGTGCTAGTGGCACCGGGACAGGGGGCGCGGGCTCTGGGGCCAACGTCCTGACTTTC
.,TRBV14,15,TRBJ1-1,.,CASSQERGMNTEAFF,TGTGCCAGCAGCCAAGAGAGGGGGATGAACACTGAAGCTTTCTTT
.,TRBV6-4,15,TRBJ1-2,.,CASSRQWGESYGYTF,TGTGCCAGCAGTCGACAGTGGGGGGAGAGCTATGGCTACACCTTC
.,TRBV7-9,14,TRBJ1-2,.,CASSHPGRGDGYTF,TGTGCCAGCAGCCATCCGGGTCGCGGGGATGGCTACACCTTC
.,TRBV6-6,15,TRBJ2-7,TRBD2,CASSYFGLADYEQYF,TGTGCCAGCAGTTACTTCGGACTAGCGGACTACGAGCAGTACTTC
.,TRBV30,13,TRBJ2-2,.,CAWSRLNTGELFF,TGTGCCTGGAGCCGTCTTAACACCGGGGAGCTGTTTTTT